This TCR beta chain was identified during a study of T cells after yellow fever vaccination. Per germline, CDR1 SGHNT and CDR2 YYREEE (reference sequence). The trim removed 4 bases at V and 3 bases at J, leaving 13 bases unmatched. The CDR3 is 17 residues long. A note on this clonotype: Antigen specificity is unknown.

Conversion of TCR transcripts into cDNA relied on 5'RACE template switching, which added a universal primer site and UMIs. TCRdb re-called the 5' RACE reads through MiXCR, storing one row per CDR3 protein. The data hold some 150,000 distinct CDR3 sequences, with 11% observed a single time. Whole-study results and caveats: Post-booster samples contained most primary-vaccination clones (approximately 95% CD4, approximately 88% CD8). Weaker overall was a secondary response that nonetheless peaked faster, on day 5 versus 15. Among all clonotypes, a small share was observed in both CD4 and CD8 compartments.

The rearrangement links TRBV5-4 to TRBJ2-7, with 10 bases matching TRBD2. This clonotype was obtained from a man aged 18 to 30 who received the YFV17D yellow fever vaccine. Sequencing was performed on CD8+ T cells sorted from PBMCs, taken 15 days after the yellow fever booster vaccination. The CDR3 spells CASSPGVLAGGFYEQYF. CDR3 nucleotide sequence: TGTGCCAGCAGCCCTGGGGTGTTAGCGGGGGGCTTCTACGAGCAGTACTTC.